This T cell receptor beta chain is drawn from a study of shared clonotypes between healthy human individuals. Findings and caveats of the study: Few donors limited the genetic and exposure-history diversity represented. Shared clonotypes: roughly 4.5% naive CD4, under 4% naive CD8, about 2.5% memory CD4, 0.35% to 0.5% memory CD8. What naive subsets generally showed was a larger estimated richness than memory subsets showed.

The CDR3 is 16 amino acids. The ends lost 1 base at V and 3 bases at J; junction bases unmatched: 2. CDR1 is SGHAT, CDR2 FQNNGV, per germline. Note on this clone: Its antigen is not known.

Using immunoSEQ multiplex PCR, the repertoire was profiled, and TCRdb retains in-frame clones only, with some absent. The sample has some 1,900,000 clones; about 95% are singletons. CD45RO-negative, CCR7-selected cells formed the naive CD8 fraction, which excluded terminally differentiated effector memory CD45RA+ cells. This TCR derives from a man younger than 35 in good health. Sequencing used naive CD8+ T cells sorted from blood. The rearrangement joins TRBV11-2 to TRBJ2-2; 10 positions agree with TRBD2. The CDR3: CASSLGLAGDTGELFF. The CDR3 coding sequence is TGTGCCAGCAGCTTAGGGCTAGCGGGGGACACCGGGGAGCTGTTTTTT.